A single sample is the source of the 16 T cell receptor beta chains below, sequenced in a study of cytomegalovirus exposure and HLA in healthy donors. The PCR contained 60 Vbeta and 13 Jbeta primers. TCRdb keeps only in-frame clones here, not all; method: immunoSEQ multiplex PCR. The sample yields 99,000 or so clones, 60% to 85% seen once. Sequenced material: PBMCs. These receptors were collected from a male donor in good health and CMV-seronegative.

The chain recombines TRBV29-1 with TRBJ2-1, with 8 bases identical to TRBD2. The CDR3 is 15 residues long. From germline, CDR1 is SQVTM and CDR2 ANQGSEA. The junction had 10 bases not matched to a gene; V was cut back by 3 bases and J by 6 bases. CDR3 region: CSVEIRREAPNEQFF. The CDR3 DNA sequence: TGCAGCGTTGAGATTCGGCGGGAGGCCCCCAATGAGCAGTTCTTC.

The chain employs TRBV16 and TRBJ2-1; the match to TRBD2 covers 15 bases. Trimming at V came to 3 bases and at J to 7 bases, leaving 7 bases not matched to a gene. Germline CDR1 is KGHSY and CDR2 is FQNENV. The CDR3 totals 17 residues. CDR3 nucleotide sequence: TGTGCCAGCAGCCAGGGGGGACTAGCGGGAGGACATAATGAGCAGTTCTTC. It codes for CASSQGGLAGGHNEQFF.

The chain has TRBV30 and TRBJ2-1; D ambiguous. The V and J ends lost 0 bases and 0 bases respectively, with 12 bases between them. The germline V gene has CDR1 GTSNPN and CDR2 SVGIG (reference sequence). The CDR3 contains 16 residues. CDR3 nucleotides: TGTGCCTGGAGTGTTCCGGGTCTGAGCTCCTACAATGAGCAGTTCTTC. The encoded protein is CAWSVPGLSSYNEQFF.

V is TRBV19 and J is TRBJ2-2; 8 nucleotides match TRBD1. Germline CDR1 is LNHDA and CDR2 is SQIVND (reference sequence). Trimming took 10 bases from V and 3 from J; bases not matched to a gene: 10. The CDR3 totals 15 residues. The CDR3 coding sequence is TGTGCCACTCGAATTGGGACAGGAGACACCGGGGAGCTGTTTTTT. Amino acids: CATRIGTGDTGELFF.

CDR3 residues: CASNPGQVNGYTF. The CDR3 DNA reads as TGTGCCAGCAACCCGGGACAGGTTAATGGCTACACCTTC. This sequence joins TRBV2 and TRBJ1-2, with 8 bases lining up with TRBD1. The CDR3 sequence is 13 residues long. V shed 7 bases, J shed 6 bases, and the junction held 7 bases outside the gene matches. CDR1 is SNHLY and CDR2 is FYNNEI in the germline V gene.

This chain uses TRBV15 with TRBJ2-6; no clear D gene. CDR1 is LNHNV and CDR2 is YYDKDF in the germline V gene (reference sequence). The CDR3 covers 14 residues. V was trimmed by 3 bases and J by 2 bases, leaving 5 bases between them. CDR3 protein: CATSRGPGANVLTF. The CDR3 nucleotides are TGTGCCACCAGCAGGGGCCCTGGGGCCAACGTCCTGACTTTC.

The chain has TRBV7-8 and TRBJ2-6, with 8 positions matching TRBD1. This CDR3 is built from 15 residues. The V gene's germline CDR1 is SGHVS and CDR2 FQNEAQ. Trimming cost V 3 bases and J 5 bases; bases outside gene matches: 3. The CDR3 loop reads CASSFDRGWANVLTF. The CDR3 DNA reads TGTGCCAGCAGCTTCGACAGGGGCTGGGCCAACGTCCTGACTTTC. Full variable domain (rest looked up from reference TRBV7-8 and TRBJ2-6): GAGVSQSPRYKVAKRGQDVALRCDPISGHVSLFWYQQALGQGPEFLTYFQNEAQLDKSGLPSDRFFAERPEGSVSTLKIQRTQQEDSAVYLCASSFDRGWANVLTFGAGSRLTVL.

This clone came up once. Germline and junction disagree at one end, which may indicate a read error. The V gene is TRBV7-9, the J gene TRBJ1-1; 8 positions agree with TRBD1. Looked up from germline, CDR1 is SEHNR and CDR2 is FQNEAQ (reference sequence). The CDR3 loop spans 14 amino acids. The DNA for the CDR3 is TGTTCCAGCAGCTTGACAGGGGCGGGGACTGAAGCTTTCTTT. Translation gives CSSSLTGAGTEAFF.

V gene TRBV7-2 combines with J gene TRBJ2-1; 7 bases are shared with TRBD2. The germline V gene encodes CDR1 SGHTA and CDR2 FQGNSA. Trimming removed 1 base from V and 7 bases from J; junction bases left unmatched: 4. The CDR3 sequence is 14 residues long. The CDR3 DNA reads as TGTGCCAGCAGCTTAGGCGGGAGTAGGAATGAGCAGTTCTTC. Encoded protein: CASSLGGSRNEQFF.

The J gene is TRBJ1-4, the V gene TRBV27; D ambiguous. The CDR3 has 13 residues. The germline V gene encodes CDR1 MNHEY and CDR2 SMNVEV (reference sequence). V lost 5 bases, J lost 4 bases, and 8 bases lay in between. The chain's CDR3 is CASSKRDNEKLFF. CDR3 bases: TGTGCCAGCAGTAAACGGGATAATGAAAAACTGTTTTTT. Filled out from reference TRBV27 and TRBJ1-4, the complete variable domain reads EAQVTQNPRYLITVTGKKLTVTCSQNMNHEYMSWYRQDPGLGLRQIYYSMNVEVTDKGDVPEGYKVSRKEKRNFPLILESPSPNQTSLYFCASSKRDNEKLFFGSGTQLSVL.

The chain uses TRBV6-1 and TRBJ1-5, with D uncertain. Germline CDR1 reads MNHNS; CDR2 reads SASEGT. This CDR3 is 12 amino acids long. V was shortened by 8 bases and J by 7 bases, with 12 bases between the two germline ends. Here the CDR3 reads CASGRVGQPQHF. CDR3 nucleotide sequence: TGTGCCAGCGGGAGGGTTGGCCAGCCCCAGCATTTT.

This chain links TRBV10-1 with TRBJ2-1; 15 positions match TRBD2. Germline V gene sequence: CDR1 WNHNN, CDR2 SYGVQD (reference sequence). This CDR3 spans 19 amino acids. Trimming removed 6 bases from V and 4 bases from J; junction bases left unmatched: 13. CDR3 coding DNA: TGCGCCAGCAGCGGGACTAGCGGGAGGTCCTGGGAGGGGTACAATGAGCAGTTCTTC. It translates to CASSGTSGRSWEGYNEQFF.

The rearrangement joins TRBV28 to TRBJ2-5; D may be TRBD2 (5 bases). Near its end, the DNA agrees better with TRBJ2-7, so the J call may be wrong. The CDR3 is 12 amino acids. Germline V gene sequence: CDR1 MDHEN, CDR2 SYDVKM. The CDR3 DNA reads TGTGCCAGCAGTTTCGAGGGCTACGAGCAGTACTTC. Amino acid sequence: CASSFEGYEQYF.

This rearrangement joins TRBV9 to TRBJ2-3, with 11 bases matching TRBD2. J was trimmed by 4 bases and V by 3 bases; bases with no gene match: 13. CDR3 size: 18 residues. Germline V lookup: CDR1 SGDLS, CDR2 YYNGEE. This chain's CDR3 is CASSEGLADPTGADTQYF. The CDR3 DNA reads TGTGCCAGCAGCGAGGGACTAGCGGACCCGACGGGTGCAGATACGCAGTATTTT.

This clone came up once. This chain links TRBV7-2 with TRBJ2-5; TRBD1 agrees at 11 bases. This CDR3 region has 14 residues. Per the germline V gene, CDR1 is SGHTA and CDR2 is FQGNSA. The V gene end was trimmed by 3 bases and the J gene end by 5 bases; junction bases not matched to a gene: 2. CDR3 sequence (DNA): TGTGCCAGCAGCTTGGACAGGGGGCCCGAGACCCAGTACTTC. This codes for CASSLDRGPETQYF.

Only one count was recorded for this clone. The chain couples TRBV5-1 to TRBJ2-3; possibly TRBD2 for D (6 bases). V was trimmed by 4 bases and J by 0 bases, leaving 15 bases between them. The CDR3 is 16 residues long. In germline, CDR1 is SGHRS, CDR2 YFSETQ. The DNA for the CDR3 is TGCGCCAGCAGCCCGGCTTTTGCGGGGAGCACAGATACGCAGTATTTT. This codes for CASSPAFAGSTDTQYF. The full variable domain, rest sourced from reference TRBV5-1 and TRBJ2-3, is KAGVTQTPRYLIKTRGQQVTLSCSPISGHRSVSWYQQTPGQGLQFLFEYFSETQRNKGNFPGRFSGRQFSNSRSEMNVSTLELGDSALYLCASSPAFAGSTDTQYFGPGTRLTVL.